Listed below are T cell receptor beta chains from one sample, sequenced in a study of T-cell memory formation after mild COVID-19. From the 5' RACE reads, TCRdb called clonotypes with MiXCR, one entry per CDR3 protein. This table has 500,000 to 550,000 distinct CDR3 sequences, around 21% appearing once. Sequenced: PBMCs or a T cell subset sorted from them (not recorded which). Receptors originate from an adult woman who had mild COVID-19 (a few samples of this study predate the infection). Cell type and time point are not known. Each CDR3 is given with its conserved first and last residue. D genes are given only for firm matches. Clone size appears in some rows only: once, few, many, or a class for an expanded clone.

TGTGCCAGCTCGGACAGGGGGCGGGAGCAGTACTTC	CASSDRGREQYF	TRBD1	few	TRBJ2-7	TRBV18
TGCGCCAGCAGCTTGGGCGACAGGAACGTTTACAATGAGCAGTTCTTC	CASSLGDRNVYNEQFF	NA	few	TRBJ2-1	TRBV5-1
TGTGCCACCAGTGATGGACTCGGGGGACAGGGTGCGTACGAGCAGTACTTC	CATSDGLGGQGAYEQYF	TRBD1	few	TRBJ2-7	TRBV24-1
TGTGCCACCAGCAGAGATTTTGGGACTACGGAGAATGGCTACACCTTC	CATSRDFGTTENGYTF	NA	NA	TRBJ1-2	TRBV15
TGTGCCAGCAGCTTGGGACAGGGTGGTCTCGTCCAGTTCTTC	CASSLGQGGLVQFF	TRBD1	few	TRBJ2-1	TRBV5-5
TGTGCCAGCAGCCAATTTGCCGGGACTAGCGGTTCAGATACGCAGTATTTT	CASSQFAGTSGSDTQYF	TRBD2	few	TRBJ2-3	TRBV7-3
TGCAGTGCTAGACCCAGGGAGAGGGGCTACACCTTC	CSARPRERGYTF	NA	NA	TRBJ1-2	TRBV20-1
TGCGCCAGCAGCCAGAAAGTTAGCGGGAGAACCTACAATGAGCAGTTCTTC	CASSQKVSGRTYNEQFF	TRBD2	few	TRBJ2-1	TRBV4-3
TGTGCCAGCAGCCATTCCGAGACGCAGCAGTTCTTC	CASSHSETQQFF	NA	NA	TRBJ2-1	TRBV3-1
TGTGCCAGCAGCAGAGGACGGTCCGGTCAGCCCCAGCATTTT	CASSRGRSGQPQHF	NA	NA	TRBJ1-5	TRBV12-3/TRBV12-4
TGTGCCAGCAGCCCCCACAGCTCTGGGGCCAACGTCCTGACTTTC	CASSPHSSGANVLTF	NA	few	TRBJ2-6	TRBV7-9
TGCAGTGCTAGAGAAGGGGAGATGAATTCACCCCTCCACTTT	CSAREGEMNSPLHF	NA	NA	TRBJ1-6	TRBV20-1
TGTGCCAGCAGCCGCGGGATAGCGGGGGGGCGGAACATTCAGTACTTC	CASSRGIAGGRNIQYF	TRBD2	NA	TRBJ2-4	TRBV6-5
TGCAGCGTTGCTAGTTTCAAGGGGGCAGGTGAGCAGTTCTTC	CSVASFKGAGEQFF	TRBD1	many	TRBJ2-1	TRBV29-1
TGTGCCAGCAGTATTAGCTTCTCCTATGAGCAGTTCTTC	CASSISFSYEQFF	NA	few	TRBJ2-1	TRBV27
TGTGCCAGCAGCTTGTATAGTGCCGGGAACACTGAAGCTTTCTTT	CASSLYSAGNTEAFF	NA	few	TRBJ1-1	TRBV11-2
TGTGCCAGCAGTGAAGTCCTTGGGGGCACGAACACTGAAGCTTTCTTT	CASSEVLGGTNTEAFF	NA	few	TRBJ1-1	TRBV2
TGCGCCAGCAGTCCTAGCGGGTACGCCTACGAGCAGTACTTC	CASSPSGYAYEQYF	TRBD2	few	TRBJ2-7	TRBV5-1
TGTGCCATCAGTGACTCTCCGGGACCCGGTCCTGATACGCAGTATTTT	CAISDSPGPGPDTQYF	NA	NA	TRBJ2-3	TRBV10-3
TGTGCCAGCAGTGACCGGGGGAGGGGGGCCAACGTCCTGACTTTC	CASSDRGRGANVLTF	NA	few	TRBJ2-6	TRBV6-1
TGTGCCAGCAGCCCCCGAGACAGTGACACAGATACGCAGTATTTT	CASSPRDSDTDTQYF	NA	NA	TRBJ2-3	TRBV4-2
TGTGCCAGCAGCGCGCGACAGGGTGTAACTGAAGCTTTCTTT	CASSARQGVTEAFF	TRBD1	few	TRBJ1-1	TRBV9
TGTGCCAGCAGCCCGACCGCATCCGGGGAGCTGTTTTTT	CASSPTASGELFF	NA	few	TRBJ2-2	TRBV7-9
TGCGCCAGCAGCCAAGGACGTCTCCTCAATGAGCAGTTCTTC	CASSQGRLLNEQFF	NA	NA	TRBJ2-1	TRBV4-3
TGCGCCAGCAGCTTGATTGACGGACAGAACTATGGCTACACCTTC	CASSLIDGQNYGYTF	NA	NA	TRBJ1-2	TRBV5-1
TGCGCCAGCAGCCAAGAGTACGAGGAGACTAGCGGTATAGATACGCAGTATTTT	CASSQEYEETSGIDTQYF	TRBD2	NA	TRBJ2-3	TRBV4-1
TGCAGCGTTGACCCTTTACAGGGAAGGGACACTGAAGCTTTCTTT	CSVDPLQGRDTEAFF	NA	NA	TRBJ1-1	TRBV29-1
TGCGCCAGCAGCTGGGTGACAGGGAAGAACACTGAAGCTTTCTTT	CASSWVTGKNTEAFF	TRBD1	few	TRBJ1-1	TRBV5-1
TGTGCCAGCAGAACGGACAGGGGGCGCCCCAACGAGCAGTACTTC	CASRTDRGRPNEQYF	TRBD1	NA	TRBJ2-7	TRBV6-2/TRBV6-3
TGTGCCTGGAGTGGAGAAGGGATGTCCTATAATTCACCCCTCCACTTT	CAWSGEGMSYNSPLHF	NA	NA	TRBJ1-6	TRBV30
TGTGCCAGCAGATCGACAGGGAACACTGAAGCTTTCTTT	CASRSTGNTEAFF	NA	few	TRBJ1-1	TRBV12-3/TRBV12-4
TGTGCCACCAGTGATGGCGACTATGGCTACACCTTC	CATSDGDYGYTF	NA	few	TRBJ1-2	TRBV24-1